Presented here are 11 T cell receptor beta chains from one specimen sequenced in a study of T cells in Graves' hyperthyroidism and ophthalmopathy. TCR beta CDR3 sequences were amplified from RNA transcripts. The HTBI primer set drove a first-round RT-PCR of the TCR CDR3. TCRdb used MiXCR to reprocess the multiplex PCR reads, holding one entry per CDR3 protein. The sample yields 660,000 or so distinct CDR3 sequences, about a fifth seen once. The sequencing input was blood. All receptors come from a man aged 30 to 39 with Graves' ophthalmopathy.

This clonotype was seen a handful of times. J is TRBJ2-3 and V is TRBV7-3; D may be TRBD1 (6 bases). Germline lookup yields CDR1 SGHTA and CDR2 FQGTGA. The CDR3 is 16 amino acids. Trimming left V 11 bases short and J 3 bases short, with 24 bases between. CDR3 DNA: TGTGCCTTTGGGGGCGTGGCGGAAAGGGGAACAGATACGCAGTATTTT. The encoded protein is CAFGGVAERGTDTQYF. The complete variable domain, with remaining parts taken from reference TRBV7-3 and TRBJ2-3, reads GAGVSQTPSNKVTEKGKYVELRCDPISGHTALYWYRQSLGQGPEFLIYFQGTGAADDSGLPNDRFFAVRPEGSVSTLKIQRTERGDSAVYLCAFGGVAERGTDTQYFGPGTRLTVL.

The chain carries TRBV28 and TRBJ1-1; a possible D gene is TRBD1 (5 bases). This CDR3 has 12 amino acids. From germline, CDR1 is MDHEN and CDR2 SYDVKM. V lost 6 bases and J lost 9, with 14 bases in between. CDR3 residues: CASRTQGRKAFF. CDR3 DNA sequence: TGTGCCAGCAGAACCCAGGGCCGGAAAGCTTTCTTT.

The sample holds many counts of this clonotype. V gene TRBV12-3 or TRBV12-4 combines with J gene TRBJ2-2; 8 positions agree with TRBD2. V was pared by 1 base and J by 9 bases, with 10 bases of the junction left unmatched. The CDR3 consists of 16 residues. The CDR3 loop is CASSLVGTRGFRELFF. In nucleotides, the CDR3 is TGTGCCAGCAGTTTAGTTGGGACTAGGGGATTCCGGGAGCTGTTTTTT.

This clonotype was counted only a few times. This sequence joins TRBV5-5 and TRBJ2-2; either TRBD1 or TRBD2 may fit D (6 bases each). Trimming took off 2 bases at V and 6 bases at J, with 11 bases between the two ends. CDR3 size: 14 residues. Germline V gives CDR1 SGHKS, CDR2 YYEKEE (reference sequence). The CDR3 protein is CASSFEGGPGELFF. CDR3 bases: TGTGCCAGCAGCTTCGAGGGGGGCCCCGGGGAGCTGTTTTTT.

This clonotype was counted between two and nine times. CDR3 nucleotide sequence: TGTGCCAGCAGCTACGGGCTAGCGCGTAACAATGAGCAGTTCTTC. Translation: CASSYGLARNNEQFF. V and J are TRBV13 and TRBJ2-1; a possible D gene is TRBD2 (6 bases). Trimming shortened V by 4 bases and J by 5 bases, and 15 bases separated the two germline ends. Germline CDR1 and CDR2: PRHDT and FYEKMQ (reference sequence). The CDR3 sequence is 15 residues long.

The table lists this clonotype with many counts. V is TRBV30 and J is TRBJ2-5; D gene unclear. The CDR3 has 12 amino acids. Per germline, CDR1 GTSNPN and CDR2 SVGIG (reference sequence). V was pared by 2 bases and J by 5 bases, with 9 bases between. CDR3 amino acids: CAWSKTSETQYF. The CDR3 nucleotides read TGTGCCTGGAGTAAGACGTCCGAGACCCAGTACTTC.

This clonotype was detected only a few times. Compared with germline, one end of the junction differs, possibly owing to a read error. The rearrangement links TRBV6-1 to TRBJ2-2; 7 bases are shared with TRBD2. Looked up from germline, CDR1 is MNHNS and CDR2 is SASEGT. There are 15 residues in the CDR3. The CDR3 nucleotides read TGTGCCAGCAGTCAAGCGGGGTCTGGTACCGGGGAGCTGTTTTTT. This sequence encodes CASSQAGSGTGELFF.

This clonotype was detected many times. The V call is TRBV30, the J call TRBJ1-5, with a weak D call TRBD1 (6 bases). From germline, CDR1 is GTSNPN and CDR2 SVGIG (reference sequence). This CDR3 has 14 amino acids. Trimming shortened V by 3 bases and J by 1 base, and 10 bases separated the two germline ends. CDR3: CAWRLTGSNQPQHF. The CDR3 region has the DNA TGTGCCTGGAGACTTACAGGGAGCAATCAGCCCCAGCATTTT.

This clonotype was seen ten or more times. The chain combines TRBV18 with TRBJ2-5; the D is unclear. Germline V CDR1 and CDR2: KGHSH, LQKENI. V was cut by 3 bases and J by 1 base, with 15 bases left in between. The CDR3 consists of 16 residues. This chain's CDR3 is CASSPLTAGRQETQYF. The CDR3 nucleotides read TGTGCCAGCTCACCTCTTACCGCAGGTCGCCAAGAGACCCAGTACTTC.

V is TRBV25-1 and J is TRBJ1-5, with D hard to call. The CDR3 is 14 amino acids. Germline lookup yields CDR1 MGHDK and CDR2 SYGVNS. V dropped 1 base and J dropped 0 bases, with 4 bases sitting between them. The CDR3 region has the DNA TGTGCCAGCAGTGAATTTGATAGCAATCAGCCCCAGCATTTT. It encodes CASSEFDSNQPQHF.

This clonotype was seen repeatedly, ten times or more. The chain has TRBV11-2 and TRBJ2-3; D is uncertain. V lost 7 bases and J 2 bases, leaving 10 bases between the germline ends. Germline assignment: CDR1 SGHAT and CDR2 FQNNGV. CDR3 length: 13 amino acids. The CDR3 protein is CASMRPTTDTQYF. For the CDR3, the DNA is TGTGCCAGCATGCGGCCAACCACAGATACGCAGTATTTT.